This TCR delta chain was found in a study of Vδ1+ human thymocytes. The germline gives CDR1 TSWWSYY, CDR2 QGS. The ends lost 2 bases at V and 9 bases at J; junction bases unmatched: 21. This CDR3 contains 20 residues. Thymocytes were sorted as CD3+ TCRVdelta1+ TCRVdelta2- after alphabeta T cell depletion. Between about 98% and 99.6% of sorted thymocytes were Vdelta1+. In the case of this clone: Its matching antigen is unknown.

RNA was extracted from the cells and then reverse transcribed. Multiplex PCR used pooled V-gene forward primers and a constant-region reverse primer to amplify CDR3s. TCRdb reanalysed the multiplex PCR reads with CATT. This sample has about 75,000 delta-chain clones, with 30% to 40% found just once. General observations from the study: Thymic delta-chain repertoires held roughly 18% Vdelta2 sequences and few Vdelta3, despite high sort purity. Highly polyclonal TRG and TRD repertoires with Gaussian CDR3 length distributions appeared in thymus.

Sequencing used Vdelta1+ gamma-delta thymocytes from the thymus. This sample's subset: FACS-sorted CD3+ TCRalphabeta- TCRVdelta1+ TCRVdelta2- thymocytes. This rearrangement joins TRDV1 to TRDJ1, with TRDD3 matching 13 bases. This clonotype originated in a boy in the first two years of life who had congenital heart surgery. CDR3 sequence (DNA): TGTGCTCTTGGGGAATCCACTTTCGGTCTCTACTGGGGGATACGAGGCCAACTCATCTTT. Its translation is CALGESTFGLYWGIRGQLIF.